The sequence of this TCR beta chain was determined in a study of T cells expressing NK-cell markers. The wider study: The TCR beta repertoires originated in sorted CD3+CD56+NKG2C+, CD3+CD56+NKG2C- and CD3+CD56-NKG2C+ T cells. Seven of the eight sequenced donors were classified as HCMV-seropositive, and one was classified as seronegative. Whole-study findings and limits: In several donors, dominant clonotypes made up about 25-60.1% of CD3+CD56-NKG2C+ cells.

The CDR3 has 12 amino acids. Germline CDR1 is DFQATT and CDR2 is SNEGSKA (reference sequence). 5'RACE template switching with UMIs generated TCR beta cDNA. TCRdb reprocessed the 5' RACE reads, with one entry per CDR3 protein and no DNA. The clone table shows about 260,000 distinct CDR3 sequences, with the ten largest holding 0.39%. As regards this clonotype: Its antigen is not known.

The rearrangement uses TRBV20-1 and TRBJ2-7; the TCRdb call, TRBD1, lacks DNA for checking. The sample comprised blood T cells: a sorted CD56 or NKG2C T cell subset, CD4+ or CD8+ T cells, or bulk PBMC T cells (not recorded which). This clonotype was sampled from a man aged 18 to 29 in good health. The CDR3: CSVGGAPYEQYF.